Listed here are 19 T cell receptor beta chains from one sample, sequenced in a study of blood T cells in healthy people across ages. A sample-barcoded 5' primer and a J-beta primer mix were used in a second PCR of about 7 to 11 cycles. Via MiXCR, TCRdb re-called the 5' RACE reads, giving one row per CDR3 protein. The sample records more than 750,000 distinct CDR3 sequences, almost 30% being singletons. This sample was shared with a second study, whose subject was T cells of mothers and their children.

Sequenced sample: blood. All receptors derive from a woman between 35 and 50 years old in good health.

The CDR3 protein is CASSQVRGEQYF. The CDR3 nucleotides read TGTGCCAGCAGCCAAGTTAGAGGCGAGCAGTACTTC. J is TRBJ2-4 and V is TRBV3-1; D gene uncertain. The DNA end favors TRBJ2-7, so the J call may be wrong. The CDR3 runs 12 residues. Germline CDR1 LGHDT, CDR2 YNNKEL (reference sequence).

Concerning this clonotype: This could be a read error, since a much larger clone is one nucleotide away. The chain has TRBV24-1 and TRBJ2-1; tentative D call: TRBD2 (5 bases). The DNA matches TRBJ2-7 better at its end, which makes the J call doubtful. The CDR3 has 15 amino acids. The germline V gene has CDR1 KGHDR and CDR2 SFDVKD. The CDR3 sequence: CATSDATGIYNEQYF. In DNA, the CDR3 is TGTGCCACCAGTGATGCTACCGGGATATACAATGAGCAGTACTTC.

As concerns this clonotype: A much larger clone differs from this one at a single base, so this may be a read error. The V call is TRBV6-4, the J call TRBJ2-5, with D possibly TRBD1 on 6 matching bases. The germline V gene has CDR1 MRHNA and CDR2 SNTAGT. The V and J ends lost 8 bases and 11 bases respectively, with 21 bases between them. This CDR3 comprises 13 residues. The CDR3 sequence is CASSRDIRRGQYF. The CDR3, as DNA: TGTGCCAGCTCCCGGGACATTAGACGAGGGCAGTACTTC.

This clonotype was observed a handful of times. V is TRBV5-1 and J is TRBJ1-6; the D is unclear. The CDR3 totals 16 residues. V was trimmed by 0 bases and J by 6 bases, leaving 13 bases between them. CDR1 and CDR2 from the germline V gene are SGHRS and YFSETQ. CDR3: CASSLGRAGRNSPLHF. CDR3 nucleotides: TGCGCCAGCAGCTTGGGAAGGGCAGGCCGTAATTCACCCCTCCACTTT.

In regard to this clonotype: A read error may explain this, as a much larger clone is one base away. The chain recombines TRBV10-3 with TRBJ2-5; TRBD2 might be the D (5 bases). The V end lost 6 bases, the J end lost 4 bases, and 12 bases lay between the germline ends. This CDR3 contains 13 residues. Germline CDR1 is ENHRY and CDR2 is SYGVKD. The CDR3 DNA sequence: TGTGCCATCAGGGCTCGGGATCGAGAGACCCAGTACTTC. It yields the protein CAIRARDRETQYF.

This chain connects TRBV7-2 to TRBJ2-1, with 12 bases lining up with TRBD1. Per the germline V gene, CDR1 is SGHTA and CDR2 is FQGNSA. The CDR3 runs 15 residues. The J segment lost 8 bases and the V segment lost 3 bases, leaving 5 bases of the junction unmatched. This chain's CDR3 is CASSLSGQGAYEQFF. CDR3 nucleotides: TGTGCCAGCAGCTTGTCGGGACAGGGGGCATATGAGCAGTTCTTC.

The gene calls are TRBV6-2 or TRBV6-3 and TRBJ2-1; D is possibly TRBD2 (6 bases). Per germline, CDR1 MNHEY and CDR2 SVGEGT. There are 11 residues in the CDR3. V lost 6 bases and J 10 bases, leaving 10 bases between the germline ends. This CDR3 reads CASRRDSEQFF. CDR3 DNA sequence: TGTGCCAGCAGGCGGGACTCCGAGCAGTTCTTC.

This clonotype has a count of ten or more. The gene calls are TRBV6-1 and TRBJ2-7; 7 nucleotides align to TRBD1. In germline, CDR1 is MNHNS, CDR2 SASEGT. The junction had 9 bases not matched to a gene; V was cut back by 3 bases and J by 1 base. The CDR3 has 16 amino acids. Here the CDR3 DNA reads TGTGCCAGCAGTGACCACAGGGGACGGGTTTCCTACGAGCAGTACTTC. Its protein is CASSDHRGRVSYEQYF.

This rearrangement joins TRBV7-2 to TRBJ2-3; TRBD2 agrees at 13 bases. This CDR3 is built from 15 residues. V trimming: 8 bases; J trimming: 5 bases; junction bases outside the gene matches: 7. Germline V gene lookup returns CDR1 SGHTA and CDR2 FQGNSA. The CDR3, as DNA: TGTGCCAGCTCACTACTAGCGGGGGGGGAAGATACGCAGTATTTT. Translating gives CASSLLAGGEDTQYF.

The V call is TRBV12-3 or TRBV12-4, the J call TRBJ2-6; D remains unclear. The CDR3 is 17 amino acids. The V end lost 0 bases, the J end lost 0 bases, and 9 bases lay between the germline ends. CDR3 in amino acids: CASSLAFKGSGANVLTF. DNA of the CDR3: TGTGCCAGCAGTTTAGCGTTTAAGGGCTCTGGGGCCAACGTCCTGACTTTC.

This clonotype was detected a few times. The J gene is TRBJ1-2, the V gene TRBV5-1; D is possibly TRBD1 (6 bases). Germline lookup yields CDR1 SGHRS and CDR2 YFSETQ. V was cut by 3 bases and J by 4 bases, with 13 bases left in between. This CDR3 is 14 amino acids long. The CDR3 DNA reads as TGCGCCAGCAGCTGGACAGACGAAGGCTATGGCTACACCTTC. As protein: CASSWTDEGYGYTF.

This clonotype was picked up many times. The chain couples TRBV4-3 to TRBJ1-5; D ambiguous. V lost 1 base and J lost 3, with 10 bases in between. This CDR3 comprises 15 residues. In germline, CDR1 is LGHNA, CDR2 YSLEER. CDR3 sequence: CASSQASGLNQPQHF. In DNA form, the CDR3 reads TGCGCCAGCAGCCAAGCTAGCGGGCTCAATCAGCCCCAGCATTTT.

About this clonotype: One end of the junction is discordant with germline, which a read error may explain. The CDR3 DNA reads TGTGTCAGCAGCTTGGCTACAACGAGGGACAGTCGCGAGACCCAGTACTTC. It encodes CVSSLATTRDSRETQYF. The chain couples TRBV11-2 to TRBJ2-5; 7 bases map to TRBD1. Germline CDR1 and CDR2: SGHAT and FQNNGV. This CDR3 spans 17 amino acids. Looking up the rest from reference TRBV11-2 and TRBJ2-5 gives the full variable domain: EAGVAQSPRYKIIEKRQSVAFWCNPISGHATLYWYQQILGQGPKLLIQFQNNGVVDDSQLPKDRFSAERLKGVDSTLKIQPAKLEDSAVYLCVSSLATTRDSRETQYFGPGTRLLVL.

This clonotype has only a few counts. The V gene is TRBV28, the J gene TRBJ1-5; no firm D call. The germline V and J ends were trimmed by 5 bases and 0 bases, with 11 bases remaining between them. The CDR3 consists of 15 residues. Germline V gives CDR1 MDHEN, CDR2 SYDVKM. CDR3 in DNA: TGTGCCAGCAGTGCCCGTCTGGTTAGCAATCAGCCCCAGCATTTT. This translates into CASSARLVSNQPQHF. Combining the CDR3 with reference TRBV28 and TRBJ1-5 gives the whole variable domain DVKVTQSSRYLVKRTGEKVFLECVQDMDHENMFWYRQDPGLGLRLIYFSYDVKMKEKGDIPEGYSVSREKKERFSLILESASTNQTSMYLCASSARLVSNQPQHFGDGTRLSIL.

Only a few counts were recorded for this clonotype. The chain combines TRBV6-5 with TRBJ1-1; maybe TRBD1 (5 bases). The CDR3 is made up of 15 amino acids. Germline-derived CDR1 and CDR2 are MNHEY and SVGAGI. Trimming took 7 bases from V and 2 from J, leaving 17 bases between them. CDR3 nucleotides: TGTGCCAGCATTCTTAATCCGCAGGGAAACACTGAAGCTTTCTTT. Residues: CASILNPQGNTEAFF.

The CDR3 region is CASSLGRQGWDIQYF. The CDR3 bases are TGTGCCAGCAGCTTGGGCCGACAGGGTTGGGACATTCAGTACTTC. The gene calls are TRBV5-6 and TRBJ2-4; 7 bases line up with TRBD1. The CDR3 is 15 amino acids. V gave up 0 bases and J gave up 8 bases; unmatched junction bases: 8. The germline CDR1 and CDR2 sequences are SGHDT and YYEEEE.

V gene TRBV7-2 combines with J gene TRBJ2-3; weak D call: TRBD1 (7 bases). Germline V gene data show CDR1 as SGHTA and CDR2 as FQGNSA. This CDR3 comprises 15 residues. Trimming left V 4 bases short and J 3 bases short, with 14 bases between. CDR3 region: CASSSPTGRTDTQYF. In DNA form, the CDR3 reads TGTGCCAGCAGCTCCCCGACAGGGAGGACAGATACGCAGTATTTT.

This clonotype was seen a few times. V and J are TRBV28 and TRBJ2-6; D is ambiguous. The CDR3 totals 15 residues. Germline V gene lookup returns CDR1 MDHEN and CDR2 SYDVKM. The ends were cut back, 5 bases at V and 0 bases at J, with 8 bases in the middle. The CDR3 DNA follows: TGTGCCAGCAGTACGGCGAGCTCTGGGGCCAACGTCCTGACTTTC. Translated, it gives CASSTASSGANVLTF. Full variable domain (rest looked up from reference TRBV28 and TRBJ2-6): DVKVTQSSRYLVKRTGEKVFLECVQDMDHENMFWYRQDPGLGLRLIYFSYDVKMKEKGDIPEGYSVSREKKERFSLILESASTNQTSMYLCASSTASSGANVLTFGAGSRLTVL.

This clonotype was counted between two and nine times. This chain links TRBV6-6 with TRBJ1-1, with 10 bases aligning to TRBD1. The CDR3 covers 14 residues. With 5 bases clipped from V and 4 bases from J, the junction kept 4 bases outside the gene matches. CDR1 is MNHNY and CDR2 is SVGAGI in the germline V gene (reference sequence). The CDR3 DNA reads TGTGCCAGCAGTCAATGGACAGGGGGCACTGAAGCTTTCTTT. Translation: CASSQWTGGTEAFF.